Sequencing of this T cell receptor (beta chain) was carried out in a study of glioma-infiltrating T cells after dendritic cell vaccination. Repertoires were generated with immunoSEQ multiplex PCR, while TCRdb's copy carries only in-frame clones and drops some. The repertoire consists of 90,000 to 100,000 clones, with approximately 80% occurring once and the leading ten covering 6%. The CDR3 runs 16 residues. The V gene's germline CDR1 is MNHEY and CDR2 SMNVEV (reference sequence). The V gene lost 0 bases and the J gene lost 6 bases, with 15 bases spanning the gap. No glioblastoma patient carried an isocitrate dehydrogenase mutation.

This specimen was blood, taken before dendritic cell vaccination. This receptor was taken from a human donor with glioblastoma. The chain uses TRBV27 and TRBJ1-5; D is possibly TRBD1 (5 bases). CDR3 residues: CASSLSWQGGGQPQHF. CDR3 sequence (DNA): TGTGCCAGCAGTTTATCATGGCAGGGAGGTGGTCAGCCCCAGCATTTT.